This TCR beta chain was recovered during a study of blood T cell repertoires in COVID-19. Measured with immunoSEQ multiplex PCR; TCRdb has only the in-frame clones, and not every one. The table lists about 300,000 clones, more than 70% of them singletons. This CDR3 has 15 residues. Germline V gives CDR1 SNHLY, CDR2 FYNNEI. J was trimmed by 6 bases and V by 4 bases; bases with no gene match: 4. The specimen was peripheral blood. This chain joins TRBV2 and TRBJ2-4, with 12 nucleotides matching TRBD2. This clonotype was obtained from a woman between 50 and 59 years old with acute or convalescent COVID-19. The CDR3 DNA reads TGTGCCAGCAGTGCTCTACTAGCGGGAGGAAACATTCAGTACTTC. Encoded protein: CASSALLAGGNIQYF.